One and the same sample provided the 19 T cell receptor beta chains below, sequenced in a study of PD-1 blockade in mismatch repair-deficient tumors. TCRdb keeps only in-frame clones here, not all; method: immunoSEQ multiplex PCR. The table has about 79,000 clones, approximately 78% seen once. The starting material was peripheral blood, obtained 44 weeks after starting pembrolizumab. These TCRs come from an adult with mismatch repair-deficient cancer.

In its sample, this clone was seen many times. This chain joins TRBV7-2 and TRBJ2-1; 11 bases are shared with TRBD2. V shed 0 bases, J shed 9 bases, and the junction held 1 base outside the gene matches. The CDR3 is 14 residues long. Germline lookup yields CDR1 SGHTA and CDR2 FQGNSA. CDR3 DNA: TGTGCCAGCAGCTTAGCTAGCGGGAGGGGTGAGCAGTTCTTC. This sequence encodes CASSLASGRGEQFF.

J is TRBJ2-2 and V is TRBV7-3; the D is unclear. CDR3 length: 15 residues. Germline values: CDR1 SGHTA, CDR2 FQGTGA. V shed 3 bases and J shed 5 bases, with 13 bases lying between them. The CDR3 is CASSFDRVGTGELFF. CDR3 DNA sequence: TGTGCCAGCAGCTTCGACCGGGTGGGAACCGGGGAGCTGTTTTTT.

V and J are TRBV6-6 and TRBJ1-1, with D possibly TRBD1 on 6 matching bases. CDR1 and CDR2 (germline): MNHNY, SVGAGI (reference sequence). The length of the CDR3 is 14 residues. Trimming shortened V by 7 bases and J by 6 bases, and 18 bases separated the two germline ends. The CDR3 loop is CASIPTAGGSEAFF. CDR3 nucleotide sequence: TGTGCCAGCATCCCGACAGCGGGGGGCTCTGAAGCTTTCTTT.

This sequence joins TRBV19 and TRBJ1-4, with D perhaps TRBD1 (5 bases). The germline CDR1 and CDR2 sequences are LNHDA and SQIVND (reference sequence). The length of the CDR3 is 15 residues. V was clipped by 8 bases and J by 6 bases, with 19 bases between them. The CDR3 DNA follows: TGTGCCAGTCAGAGGACATACCCATCTGATGAAAAACTGTTTTTT. Its protein is CASQRTYPSDEKLFF.

The rearrangement joins TRBV6-1 to TRBJ1-5; TRBD1 aligns across 11 bases. Germline CDR1 MNHNS, CDR2 SASEGT. Trimming cost V 5 bases and J 6 bases; bases outside gene matches: 3. The CDR3 loop spans 14 amino acids. CDR3 nucleotide sequence: TGTGCCAGCAGTCCCGGGACAGGGGGTCAGCCCCAGCATTTT. Translated: CASSPGTGGQPQHF.

The genes are TRBV5-5 and TRBJ1-4; 10 bases agree with TRBD1. J gave up 6 bases and V 3 bases, and 2 bases lay outside the gene matches. The CDR3 length is 14 residues. The V gene's germline CDR1 is SGHKS and CDR2 YYEKEE (reference sequence). The CDR3 loop is CASSSGTGDEKLFF. The CDR3 coding sequence is TGTGCCAGCAGCTCCGGGACAGGGGATGAAAAACTGTTTTTT.

Remarks on this clone: This CDR3 is also generated by other DNA sequences in the sample. The rearrangement joins TRBV13 to TRBJ2-1; 9 positions agree with TRBD2. J lost 10 bases, V lost 4 bases, and 2 bases had no gene match. The CDR3 runs to 12 residues. The germline V gene encodes CDR1 PRHDT and CDR2 FYEKMQ (reference sequence). The DNA for the CDR3 is TGTGCCAGCAGCTCGGGACTAGCAGAGCAGTTCTTC. Residues: CASSSGLAEQFF.

Turning to this clone: The junction departs from germline at one end; a sequencing error may be responsible. This chain links TRBV29-1 with TRBJ1-2, with a possible D match to TRBD1 (6 bases). The CDR3 runs to 14 residues. Germline-derived CDR1 and CDR2 are SQVTM and ANQGSEA. The DNA for the CDR3 is TGCAGCGCCCATGGGGGAACAGGGTCCGAATATGAGTCCTTC. Amino acid sequence: CSAHGGTGSEYESF.

The rearrangement links TRBV11-3 to TRBJ2-7, with 7 bases that match TRBD1. V lost 1 base and J lost 2; bases outside the gene matches: 2. This CDR3 has 14 residues. Per germline, CDR1 SGHNT and CDR2 YENEEA. The CDR3 sequence: CASSLARGTYEQYF. In DNA form, the CDR3 reads TGTGCCAGCAGCTTAGCCAGGGGGACCTACGAGCAGTACTTC.

The rearrangement uses TRBV27 and TRBJ1-2; D possibly corresponds to TRBD1 (5 bases). V was trimmed by 10 bases and J by 2 bases, leaving 17 bases between them. Per the germline V gene, CDR1 is MNHEY and CDR2 is SMNVEV (reference sequence). The CDR3 consists of 14 residues. CDR3 amino acids: CATRTGTANYGYTF. CDR3 coding DNA: TGTGCCACCAGGACCGGGACGGCGAACTATGGCTACACCTTC.

The chain carries TRBV21-1 and TRBJ2-3; TRBD2 is the table's D call and was not checked against the DNA. TRBV21-1 is a listed pseudogene. The CDR3 loop spans 14 amino acids. The CDR3 DNA reads as TGTGCCAGCAGCAAAGGCGAGGGTCCTGATACGCAGTATTTT. Its protein product is CASSKGEGPDTQYF.

The J gene is TRBJ1-1, the V gene TRBV10-3, with a possible D match to TRBD1 (5 bases). V was shortened by 0 bases and J by 3 bases, with 8 bases between the two germline ends. This CDR3 region has 14 residues. Germline CDR1 and CDR2: ENHRY and SYGVKD. CDR3 bases: TGTGCCATCAGTGAGTCAAGGGGTTACACTGAAGCTTTCTTT. Translated, it gives CAISESRGYTEAFF.

The V and J genes are TRBV11-3 and TRBJ2-1; 12 bases fit TRBD2. Germline values: CDR1 SGHNT, CDR2 YENEEA. Trimming cost V 4 bases and J 4 bases; bases outside gene matches: 2. This CDR3 is built from 15 residues. This CDR3 is CASSSGLAGYNEQFF. DNA of the CDR3: TGTGCCAGCAGCTCCGGACTAGCGGGGTACAATGAGCAGTTCTTC.

The J gene is TRBJ2-1, the V gene TRBV7-2, with D tentatively TRBD2 (6 bases). The germline V gene has CDR1 SGHTA and CDR2 FQGNSA. Trimming cost V 1 base and J 2 bases, with 12 bases left between them. The CDR3 covers 16 residues. The CDR3 loop reads CASSLDGGGPYNEQFF. CDR3 in DNA: TGTGCCAGCAGCTTAGATGGGGGAGGACCCTACAATGAGCAGTTCTTC.

The chain carries TRBV4-1 and TRBJ2-5; D might be TRBD1 (5 bases). Germline values: CDR1 MGHRA, CDR2 YSYEKL. The V end was cut by 1 base, the J end by 11 bases, with 11 bases between. CDR3 length: 12 amino acids. CDR3 sequence: CASSQVGQVQYF. As DNA, the CDR3 is TGCGCCAGCAGCCAAGTGGGGCAGGTACAGTACTTC.

This clone came up once. V and J are TRBV10-1 and TRBJ2-7, with 9 bases lining up with TRBD2. This CDR3 has 15 residues. Looked up from germline, CDR1 is WNHNN and CDR2 is SYGVQD (reference sequence). The trim removed 0 bases at V and 4 bases at J, leaving 4 bases unmatched. CDR3: CASSESLTSGYEQYF. The CDR3 DNA reads as TGCGCCAGCAGTGAGTCGCTGACTAGCGGATACGAGCAGTACTTC.

The chain has TRBV6-6 and TRBJ1-1, with D hard to call. The V end was cut by 7 bases, the J end by 1 base, with 13 bases between. Germline lookup yields CDR1 MNHNY and CDR2 SVGAGI (reference sequence). The CDR3 is 14 amino acids. CDR3 coding DNA: TGTGCCAGCACCCTACCGGCGGGGAACACTGAAGCTTTCTTT. It yields the protein CASTLPAGNTEAFF.

The gene calls are TRBV14 and TRBJ2-3, with 10 bases identical to TRBD2. J lost 6 bases, V lost 2 bases, and 2 bases had no gene match. Germline V gene lookup returns CDR1 SGHDN and CDR2 FVKESK. The CDR3 is 14 amino acids. This CDR3 reads CASSQLAGVDTQYF. The CDR3 nucleotides read TGTGCCAGCAGCCAACTAGCGGGAGTTGATACGCAGTATTTT. Full variable domain (outside the CDR3, taken from reference TRBV14 and TRBJ2-3): EAGVTQFPSHSVIEKGQTVTLRCDPISGHDNLYWYRRVMGKEIKFLLHFVKESKQDESGMPNNRFLAERTGGTYSTLKVQPAELEDSGVYFCASSQLAGVDTQYFGPGTRLTVL.

This sequence joins TRBV6-1 and TRBJ2-5; 11 positions match TRBD2. After removal of 6 bases from V and 5 bases from J, the junction contained 5 bases not matched to a gene. This CDR3 region has 14 residues. Germline V CDR1 and CDR2: MNHNS, SASEGT. CDR3 amino acids: CASRLAGARETQYF. The CDR3 nucleotides are TGTGCCAGCAGACTAGCGGGAGCTCGGGAGACCCAGTACTTC.